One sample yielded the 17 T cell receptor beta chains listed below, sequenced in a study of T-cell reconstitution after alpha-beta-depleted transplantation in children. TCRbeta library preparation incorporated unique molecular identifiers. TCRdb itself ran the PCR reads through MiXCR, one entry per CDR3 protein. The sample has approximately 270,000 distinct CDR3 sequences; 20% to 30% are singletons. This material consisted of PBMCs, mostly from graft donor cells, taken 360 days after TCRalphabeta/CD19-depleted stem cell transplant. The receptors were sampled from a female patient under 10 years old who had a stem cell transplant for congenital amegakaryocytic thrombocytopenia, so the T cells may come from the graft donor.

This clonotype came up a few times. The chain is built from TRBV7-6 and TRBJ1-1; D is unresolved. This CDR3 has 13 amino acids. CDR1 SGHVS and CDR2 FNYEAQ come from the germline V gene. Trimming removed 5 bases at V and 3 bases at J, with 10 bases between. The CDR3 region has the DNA TGTGCCAGCAGCCCCCGACGACACACTGAAGCTTTCTTT. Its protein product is CASSPRRHTEAFF. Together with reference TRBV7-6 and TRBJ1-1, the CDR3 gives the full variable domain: GAGVSQSPRYKVTKRGQDVALRCDPISGHVSLYWYRQALGQGPEFLTYFNYEAQQDKSGLPNDRFSAERPEGSISTLTIQRTEQRDSAMYRCASSPRRHTEAFFGQGTRLTVV.

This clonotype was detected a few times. The DNA for the CDR3 is TGTGCCAGCAGCCTTACAGGGGGGATGGAAGCTTTCTTT. Translating it yields CASSLTGGMEAFF. This sequence joins TRBV5-5 and TRBJ1-1; 8 nucleotides align to TRBD1. The CDR3 runs to 13 residues. The V gene end was trimmed by 4 bases and the J gene end by 8 bases; junction bases not matched to a gene: 7. Germline CDR1 and CDR2: SGHKS and YYEKEE (reference sequence).

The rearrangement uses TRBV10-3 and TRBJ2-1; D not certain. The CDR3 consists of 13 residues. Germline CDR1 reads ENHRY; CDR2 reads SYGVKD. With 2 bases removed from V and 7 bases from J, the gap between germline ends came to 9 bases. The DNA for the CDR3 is TGTGCCATCAGTGAGGGGGTAGGGAATGAGCAGTTCTTC. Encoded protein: CAISEGVGNEQFF.

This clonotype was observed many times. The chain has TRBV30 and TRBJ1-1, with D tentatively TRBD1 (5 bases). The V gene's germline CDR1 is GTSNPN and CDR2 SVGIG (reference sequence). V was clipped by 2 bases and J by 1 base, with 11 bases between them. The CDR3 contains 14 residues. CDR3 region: CAWSLGGTNTEAFF. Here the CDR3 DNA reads TGTGCCTGGAGTCTTGGTGGGACGAACACTGAAGCTTTCTTT.

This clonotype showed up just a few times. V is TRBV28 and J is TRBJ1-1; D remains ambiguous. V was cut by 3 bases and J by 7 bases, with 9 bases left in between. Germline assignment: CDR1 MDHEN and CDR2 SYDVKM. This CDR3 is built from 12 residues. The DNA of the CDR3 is TGTGCCAGCAGTTTCACAAGTAGTGAAGCTTTCTTT. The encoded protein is CASSFTSSEAFF.

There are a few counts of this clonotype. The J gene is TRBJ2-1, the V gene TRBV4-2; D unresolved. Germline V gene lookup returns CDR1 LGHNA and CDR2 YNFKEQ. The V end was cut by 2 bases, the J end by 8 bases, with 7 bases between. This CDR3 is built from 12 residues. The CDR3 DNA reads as TGTGCCAGCAGCCAAATTATGGATGAGCAGTTCTTC. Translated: CASSQIMDEQFF.

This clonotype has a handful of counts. The CDR3 DNA follows: TGTGCCAGCAGTTCGGTCCGCAGTGTAGGGAACACTGAAGCTTTCTTT. Its protein is CASSSVRSVGNTEAFF. V gene TRBV12-3 or TRBV12-4 combines with J gene TRBJ1-1; D is ambiguous. Trimming left V 4 bases short and J 1 base short, with 16 bases between. The CDR3 runs to 16 residues.

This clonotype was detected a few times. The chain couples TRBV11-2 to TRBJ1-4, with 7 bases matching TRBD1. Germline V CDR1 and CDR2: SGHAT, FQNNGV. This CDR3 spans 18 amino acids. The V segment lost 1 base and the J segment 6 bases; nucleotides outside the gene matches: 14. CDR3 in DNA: TGTGCCAGCAGCTTAGGGAGGGGGCGGGGTATTATGTATGAAAAACTGTTTTTT. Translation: CASSLGRGRGIMYEKLFF.

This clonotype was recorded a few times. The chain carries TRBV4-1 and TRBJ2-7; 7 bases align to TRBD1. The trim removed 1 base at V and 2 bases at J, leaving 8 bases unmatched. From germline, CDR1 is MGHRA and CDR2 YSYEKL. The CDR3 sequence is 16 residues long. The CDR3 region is CASSQVSGQTPYEQYF. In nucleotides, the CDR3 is TGCGCCAGCAGCCAAGTATCGGGACAGACCCCCTACGAGCAGTACTTC.

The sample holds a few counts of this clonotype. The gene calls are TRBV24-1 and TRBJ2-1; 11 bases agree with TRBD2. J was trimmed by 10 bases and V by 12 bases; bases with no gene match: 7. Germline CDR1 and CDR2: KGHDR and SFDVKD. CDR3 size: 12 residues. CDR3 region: CASKGLAEEQFF. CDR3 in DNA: TGTGCCTCCAAGGGACTAGCGGAGGAGCAGTTCTTC.

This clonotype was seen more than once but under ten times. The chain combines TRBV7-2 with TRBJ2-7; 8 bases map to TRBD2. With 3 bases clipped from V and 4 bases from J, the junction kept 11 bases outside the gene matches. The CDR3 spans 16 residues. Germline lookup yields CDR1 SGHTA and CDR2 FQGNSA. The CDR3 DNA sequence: TGTGCCAGCAGCTTCCAAAGCGGGAGAGTCCCATACGAGCAGTACTTC. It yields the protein CASSFQSGRVPYEQYF.

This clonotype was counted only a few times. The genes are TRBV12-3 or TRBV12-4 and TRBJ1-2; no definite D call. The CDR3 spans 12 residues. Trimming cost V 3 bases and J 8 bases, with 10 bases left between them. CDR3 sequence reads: CASSFWGGGYTF. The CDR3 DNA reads TGTGCCAGCAGTTTTTGGGGTGGAGGCTACACCTTC.

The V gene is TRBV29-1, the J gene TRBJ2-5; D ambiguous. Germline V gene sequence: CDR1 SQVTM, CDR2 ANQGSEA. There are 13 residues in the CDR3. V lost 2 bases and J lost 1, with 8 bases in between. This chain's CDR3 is CSVERVSQETQYF. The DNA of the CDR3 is TGCAGCGTTGAACGGGTCAGCCAAGAGACCCAGTACTTC.

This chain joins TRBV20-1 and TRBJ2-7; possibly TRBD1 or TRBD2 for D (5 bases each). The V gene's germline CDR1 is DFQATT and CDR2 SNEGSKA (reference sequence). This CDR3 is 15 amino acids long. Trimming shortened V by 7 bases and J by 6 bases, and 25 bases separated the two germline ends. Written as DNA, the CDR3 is TGCAGTGTCTCAGGGTGGGGGTTGTCGGGATCCGAGCAGTACTTC. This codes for CSVSGWGLSGSEQYF.

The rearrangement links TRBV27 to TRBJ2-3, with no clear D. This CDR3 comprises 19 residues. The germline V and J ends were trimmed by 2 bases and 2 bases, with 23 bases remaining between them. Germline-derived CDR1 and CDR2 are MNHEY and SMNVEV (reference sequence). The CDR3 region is CASSLVPMSIYSVTDTQYF. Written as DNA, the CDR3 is TGTGCCAGCAGTTTAGTCCCCATGAGCATCTACTCCGTCACAGATACGCAGTATTTT.

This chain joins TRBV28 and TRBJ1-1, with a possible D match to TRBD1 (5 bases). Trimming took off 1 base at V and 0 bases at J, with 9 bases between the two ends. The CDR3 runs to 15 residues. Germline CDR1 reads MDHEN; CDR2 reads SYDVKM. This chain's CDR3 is CASSLYGAMNTEAFF. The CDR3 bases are TGTGCCAGCAGTTTATATGGGGCGATGAACACTGAAGCTTTCTTT.

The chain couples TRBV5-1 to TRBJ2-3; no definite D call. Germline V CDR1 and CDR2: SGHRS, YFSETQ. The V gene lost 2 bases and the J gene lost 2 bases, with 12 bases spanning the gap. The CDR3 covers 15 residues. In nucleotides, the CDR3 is TGCGCCAGCAGCTTTGAAGGTCCTGTCACAGATACGCAGTATTTT. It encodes CASSFEGPVTDTQYF.